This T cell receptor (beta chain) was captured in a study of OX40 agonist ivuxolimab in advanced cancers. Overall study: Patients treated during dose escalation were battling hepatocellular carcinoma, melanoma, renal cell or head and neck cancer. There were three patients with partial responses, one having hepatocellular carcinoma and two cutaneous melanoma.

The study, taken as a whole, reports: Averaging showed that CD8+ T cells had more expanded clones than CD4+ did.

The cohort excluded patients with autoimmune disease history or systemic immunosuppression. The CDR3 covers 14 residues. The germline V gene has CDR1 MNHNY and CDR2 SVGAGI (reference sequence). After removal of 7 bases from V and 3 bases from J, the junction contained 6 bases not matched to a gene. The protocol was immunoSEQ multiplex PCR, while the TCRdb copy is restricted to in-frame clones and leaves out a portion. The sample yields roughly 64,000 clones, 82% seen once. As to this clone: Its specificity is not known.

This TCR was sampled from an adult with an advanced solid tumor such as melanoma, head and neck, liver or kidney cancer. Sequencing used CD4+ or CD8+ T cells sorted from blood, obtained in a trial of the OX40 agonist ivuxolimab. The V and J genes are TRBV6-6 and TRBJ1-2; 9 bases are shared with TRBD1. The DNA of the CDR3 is TGTGCCAGCATTTTGACAGGGGGAGACTATGGCTACACCTTC. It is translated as CASILTGGDYGYTF.